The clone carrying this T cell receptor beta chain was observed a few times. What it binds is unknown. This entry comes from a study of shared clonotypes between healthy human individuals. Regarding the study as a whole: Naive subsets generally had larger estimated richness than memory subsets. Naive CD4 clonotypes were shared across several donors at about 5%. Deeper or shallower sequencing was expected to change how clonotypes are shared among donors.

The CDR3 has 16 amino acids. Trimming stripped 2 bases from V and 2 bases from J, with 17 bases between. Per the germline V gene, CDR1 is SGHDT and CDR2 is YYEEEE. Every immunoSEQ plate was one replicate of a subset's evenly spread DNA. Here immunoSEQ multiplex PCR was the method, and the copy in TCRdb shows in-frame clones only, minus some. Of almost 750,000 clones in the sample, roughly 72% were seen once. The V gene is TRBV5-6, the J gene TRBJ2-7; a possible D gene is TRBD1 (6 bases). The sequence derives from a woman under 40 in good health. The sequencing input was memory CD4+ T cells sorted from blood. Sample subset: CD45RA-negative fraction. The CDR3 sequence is CASSFYSGALTYEQYF. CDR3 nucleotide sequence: TGTGCCAGCAGCTTTTATTCAGGGGCCCTTACCTACGAGCAGTACTTC.